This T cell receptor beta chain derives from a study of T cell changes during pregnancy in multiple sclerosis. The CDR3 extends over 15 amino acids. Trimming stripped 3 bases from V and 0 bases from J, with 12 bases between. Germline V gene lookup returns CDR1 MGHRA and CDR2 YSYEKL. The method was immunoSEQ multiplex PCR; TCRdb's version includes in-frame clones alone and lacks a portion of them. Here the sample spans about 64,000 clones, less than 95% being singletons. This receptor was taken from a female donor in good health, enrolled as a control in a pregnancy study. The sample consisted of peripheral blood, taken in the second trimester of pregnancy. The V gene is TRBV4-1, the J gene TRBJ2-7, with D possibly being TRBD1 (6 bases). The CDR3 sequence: CASSQATGSSYEQYF. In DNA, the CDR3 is TGCGCCAGCAGCCAGGCTACAGGGAGCTCCTACGAGCAGTACTTC.